These 2 T cell receptor beta chains were all obtained from the same sample, sequenced in a study of OX40 agonist ivuxolimab in advanced cancers. Clones were read by immunoSEQ multiplex PCR, and TCRdb kept only the in-frame ones, dropping some. This sample has 50,000 to 65,000 clones; approximately 83% occur once, and the top ten carry approximately 4.8%. The source was CD4+ or CD8+ T cells sorted from blood, collected in a trial of the OX40 agonist ivuxolimab. These receptors were collected from an adult with an advanced solid tumor such as melanoma, head and neck, liver or kidney cancer.

The chain uses TRBV6-4 and TRBJ2-3; D might be TRBD2 (7 bases). This CDR3 is 15 amino acids long. CDR1 is MRHNA and CDR2 is SNTAGT in the germline V gene. Trimming took off 0 bases at V and 6 bases at J, with 13 bases between the two ends. CDR3 amino acids: CASSDSPAGADTQYF. The DNA for the CDR3 is TGTGCCAGCAGTGACTCCCCCGCGGGGGCGGATACGCAGTATTTT.

The chain couples TRBV6-5 to TRBJ2-7, with TRBD2 matching over 9 bases. V was pared by 6 bases and J by 6 bases, with 6 bases of the junction left unmatched. This CDR3 has 13 amino acids. The germline V gene encodes CDR1 MNHEY and CDR2 SVGAGI. The chain's CDR3 is CASRFGTSFEQYF. CDR3 in DNA: TGTGCCAGCAGATTCGGGACTAGCTTCGAGCAGTACTTC.